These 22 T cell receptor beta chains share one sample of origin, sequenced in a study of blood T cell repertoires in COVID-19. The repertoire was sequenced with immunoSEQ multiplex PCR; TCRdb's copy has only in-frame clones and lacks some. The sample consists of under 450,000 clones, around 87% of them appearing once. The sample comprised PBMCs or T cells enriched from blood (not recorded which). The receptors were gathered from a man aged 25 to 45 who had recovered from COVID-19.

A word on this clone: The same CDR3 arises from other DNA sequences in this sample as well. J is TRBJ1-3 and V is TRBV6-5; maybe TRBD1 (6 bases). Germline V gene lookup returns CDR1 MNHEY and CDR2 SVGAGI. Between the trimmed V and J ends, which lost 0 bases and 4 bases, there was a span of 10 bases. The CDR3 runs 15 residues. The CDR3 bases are TGTGCCAGCAGTTACTCGCAGGGGTCCGGAAACACCATATATTTT. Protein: CASSYSQGSGNTIYF.

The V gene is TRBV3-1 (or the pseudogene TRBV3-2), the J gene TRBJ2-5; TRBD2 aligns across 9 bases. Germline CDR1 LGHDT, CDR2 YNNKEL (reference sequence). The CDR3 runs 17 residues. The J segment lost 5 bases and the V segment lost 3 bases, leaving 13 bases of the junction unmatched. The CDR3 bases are TGTGCCAGCAGCCATTCTACCGGGACTAGCAGGAGGGAGACCCAGTACTTC. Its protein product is CASSHSTGTSRRETQYF.

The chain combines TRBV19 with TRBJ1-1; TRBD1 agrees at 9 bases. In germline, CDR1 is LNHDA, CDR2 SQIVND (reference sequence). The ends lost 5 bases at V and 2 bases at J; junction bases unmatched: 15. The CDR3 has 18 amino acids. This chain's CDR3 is CASSGGSGQGRLNTEAFF. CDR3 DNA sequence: TGTGCCAGTAGTGGAGGATCGGGACAGGGTAGGTTAAACACTGAAGCTTTCTTT.

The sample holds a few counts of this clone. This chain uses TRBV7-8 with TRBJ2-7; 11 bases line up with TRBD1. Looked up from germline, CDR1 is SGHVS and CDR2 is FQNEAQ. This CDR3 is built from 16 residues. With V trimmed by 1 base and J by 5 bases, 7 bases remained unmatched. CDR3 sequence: CASSLGARTGGHEQYF. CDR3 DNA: TGTGCCAGCAGCTTAGGGGCCCGGACAGGGGGCCACGAGCAGTACTTC.

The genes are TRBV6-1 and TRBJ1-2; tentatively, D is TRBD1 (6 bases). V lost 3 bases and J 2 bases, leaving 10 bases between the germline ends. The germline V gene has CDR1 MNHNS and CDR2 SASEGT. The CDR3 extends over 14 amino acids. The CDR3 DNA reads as TGTGCCAGCAGTGATCAACAGGGAAACTATGGCTACACCTTC. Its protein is CASSDQQGNYGYTF.

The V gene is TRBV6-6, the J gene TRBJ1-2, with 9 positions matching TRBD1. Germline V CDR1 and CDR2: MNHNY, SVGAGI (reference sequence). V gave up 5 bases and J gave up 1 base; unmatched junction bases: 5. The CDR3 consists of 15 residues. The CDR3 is CASSNPGQGNYGYTF. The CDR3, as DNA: TGTGCCAGCAGTAACCCGGGACAGGGTAACTATGGCTACACCTTC.

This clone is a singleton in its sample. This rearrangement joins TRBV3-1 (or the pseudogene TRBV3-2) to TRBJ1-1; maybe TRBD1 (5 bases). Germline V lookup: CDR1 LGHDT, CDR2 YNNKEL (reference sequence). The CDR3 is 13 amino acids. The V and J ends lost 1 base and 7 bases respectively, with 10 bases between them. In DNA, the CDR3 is TGTGCCAGCAGCCAAGTGTTAAGGGGTGAAGCTTTCTTT. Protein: CASSQVLRGEAFF.

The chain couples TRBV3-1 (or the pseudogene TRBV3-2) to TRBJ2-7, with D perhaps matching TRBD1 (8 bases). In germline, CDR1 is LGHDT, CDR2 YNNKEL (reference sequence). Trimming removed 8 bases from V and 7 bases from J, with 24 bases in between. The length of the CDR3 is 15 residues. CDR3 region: CASQRGGQGAREQYF. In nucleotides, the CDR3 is TGTGCCAGCCAAAGGGGAGGGCAGGGGGCGCGGGAGCAGTACTTC.

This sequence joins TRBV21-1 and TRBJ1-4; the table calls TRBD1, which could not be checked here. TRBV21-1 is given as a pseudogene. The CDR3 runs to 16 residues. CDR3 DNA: TGTGCCAGCAGCGCTGATTTCCCCTGGGCGAATGAAAAACTGTTTTTT. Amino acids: CASSADFPWANEKLFF.

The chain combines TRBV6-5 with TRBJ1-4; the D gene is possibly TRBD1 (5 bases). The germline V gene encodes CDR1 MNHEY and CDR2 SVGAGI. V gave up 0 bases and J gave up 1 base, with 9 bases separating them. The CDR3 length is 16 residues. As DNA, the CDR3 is TGTGCCAGCAGTTACTCGATGGGGGGAACTAATGAAAAACTGTTTTTT. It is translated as CASSYSMGGTNEKLFF.

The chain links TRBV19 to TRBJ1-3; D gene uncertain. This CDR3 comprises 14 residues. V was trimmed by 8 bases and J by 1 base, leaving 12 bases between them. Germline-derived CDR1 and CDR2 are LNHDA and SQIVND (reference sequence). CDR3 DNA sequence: TGTGCCAGTTACTCGGGATCGTCTGGAAACACCATATATTTT. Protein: CASYSGSSGNTIYF.

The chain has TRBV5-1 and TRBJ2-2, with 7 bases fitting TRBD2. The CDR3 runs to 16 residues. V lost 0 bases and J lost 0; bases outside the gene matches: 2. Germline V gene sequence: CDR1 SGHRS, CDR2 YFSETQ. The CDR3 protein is CASSLAGTTNTGELFF. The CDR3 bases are TGCGCCAGCAGCTTGGCCGGGACTACGAACACCGGGGAGCTGTTTTTT.

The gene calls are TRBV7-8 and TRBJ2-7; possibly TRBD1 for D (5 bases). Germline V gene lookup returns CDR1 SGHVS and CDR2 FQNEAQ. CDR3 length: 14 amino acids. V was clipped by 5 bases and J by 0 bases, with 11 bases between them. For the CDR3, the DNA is TGTGCCAGCAGCCGGACAAGCAGCTCCTACGAGCAGTACTTC. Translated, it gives CASSRTSSSYEQYF.

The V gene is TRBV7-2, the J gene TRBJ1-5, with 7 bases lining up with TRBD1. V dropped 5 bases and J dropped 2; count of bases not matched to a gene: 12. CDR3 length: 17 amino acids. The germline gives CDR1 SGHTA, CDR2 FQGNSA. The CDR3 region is CASSPGGVIEGNQPQHF. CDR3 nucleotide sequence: TGTGCCAGCAGCCCAGGGGGAGTGATTGAGGGCAATCAGCCCCAGCATTTT.

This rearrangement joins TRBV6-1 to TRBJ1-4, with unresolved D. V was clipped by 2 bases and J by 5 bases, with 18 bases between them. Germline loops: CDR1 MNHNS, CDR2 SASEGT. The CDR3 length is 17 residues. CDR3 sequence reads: CASSEHRPGQVNEKLFF. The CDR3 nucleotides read TGTGCCAGCAGTGAACATCGTCCCGGCCAGGTGAATGAAAAACTGTTTTTT.

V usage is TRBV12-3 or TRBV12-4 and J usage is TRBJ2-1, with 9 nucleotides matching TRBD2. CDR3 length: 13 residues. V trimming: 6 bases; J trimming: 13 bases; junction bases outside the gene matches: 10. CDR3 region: CASSLGLARLQFF. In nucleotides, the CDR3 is TGTGCCAGCAGCCTCGGACTAGCGCGTCTACAGTTCTTC.

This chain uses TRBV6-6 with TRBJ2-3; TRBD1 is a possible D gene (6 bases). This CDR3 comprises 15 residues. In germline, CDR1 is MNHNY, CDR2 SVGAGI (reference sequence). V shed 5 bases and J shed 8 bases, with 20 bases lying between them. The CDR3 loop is CASSKAGDPVFTQYF. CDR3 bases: TGTGCCAGCAGTAAAGCAGGGGACCCAGTATTTACGCAGTATTTT.

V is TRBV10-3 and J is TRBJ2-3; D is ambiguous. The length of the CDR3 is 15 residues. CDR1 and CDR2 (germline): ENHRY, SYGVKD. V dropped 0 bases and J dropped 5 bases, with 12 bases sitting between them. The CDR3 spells CAISESNKRGDTQYF. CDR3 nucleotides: TGTGCCATCAGTGAGTCGAACAAAAGAGGAGATACGCAGTATTTT.

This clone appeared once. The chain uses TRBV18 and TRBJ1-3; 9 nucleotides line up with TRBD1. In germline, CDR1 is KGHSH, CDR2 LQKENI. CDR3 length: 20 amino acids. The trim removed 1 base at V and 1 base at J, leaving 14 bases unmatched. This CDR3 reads CASSPRKTGGDPASGNTIYF. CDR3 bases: TGTGCCAGCTCACCACGCAAGACAGGGGGGGATCCCGCTTCTGGAAACACCATATATTTT.

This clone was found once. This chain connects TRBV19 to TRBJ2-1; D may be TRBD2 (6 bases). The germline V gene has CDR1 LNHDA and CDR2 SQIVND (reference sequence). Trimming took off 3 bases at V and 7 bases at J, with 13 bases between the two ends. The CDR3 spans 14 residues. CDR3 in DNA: TGTGCCAGTAGTATCGCCGGGGGTCTTAATGAGCAGTTCTTC. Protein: CASSIAGGLNEQFF.

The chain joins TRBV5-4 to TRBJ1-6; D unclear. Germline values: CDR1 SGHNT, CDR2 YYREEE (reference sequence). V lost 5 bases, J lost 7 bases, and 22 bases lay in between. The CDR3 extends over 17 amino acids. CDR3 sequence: CASSRPGSVGENSPLHF. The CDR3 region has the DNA TGTGCCAGCAGTCGACCCGGGTCCGTCGGGGAAAATTCACCCCTCCACTTT.

The CDR3 region is CASSLGYGGKNIQYF. In nucleotides, the CDR3 is TGTGCCAGCAGCCTGGGGTACGGGGGAAAAAACATTCAGTACTTC. This rearrangement joins TRBV3-1 (or the pseudogene TRBV3-2) to TRBJ2-4, with a weak D call TRBD2 (6 bases). With 4 bases removed from V and 4 bases from J, the gap between germline ends came to 14 bases. Germline V CDR1 and CDR2: LGHDT, YNNKEL (reference sequence). The CDR3 consists of 15 residues.